The rows below give T cell receptor beta chains drawn from one sample of a study of identical twins. Each CDR3 protein is one row after TCRdb ran MiXCR on the 5' RACE reads. The profile shows 470,000 or so distinct CDR3 sequences, 24% of them singletons. The data were also submitted as part of a second study, on T cells expressing NK-cell markers.

The material sequenced was CD4+ T cells sorted from blood. Receptors were obtained from a woman under 30 in good health. CDR3s include the opening cysteine and the closing phenylalanine or tryptophan. A D gene is named only where the DNA matches it firmly. Clone size is shown for a subset of rows, as once, few, many or a class of expanded clone.

V	size	J	D	DNA	CDR3
TRBV12-3/TRBV12-4	-	TRBJ2-3	TRBD1	TGTGCCAGCAGACGCAGGACAGGGGGCTCAGATACGCAGTATTTT	CASRRRTGGSDTQYF
TRBV7-9	-	TRBJ1-4	-	TGTGCCAGCAGCTTAAGGCCGTTGAATGAAAAACTGTTTTTT	CASSLRPLNEKLFF
TRBV5-1	few	TRBJ2-5	-	TGCGCCAGCAGCTTGACTAGTAGTGTAGAGACCCAGTACTTC	CASSLTSSVETQYF
TRBV6-2/TRBV6-3	-	TRBJ2-7	TRBD2	TGTGCCAGCAGTCGTTGGTCCGGGAGGGCCGGAGTCTCCTACTTC	CASSRWSGRAGVSYF
TRBV5-6	many	TRBJ1-1	-	TGTGCCAGCAGCTTGATAGTCGTGAACACTGAAGCTTTCTTT	CASSLIVVNTEAFF
TRBV14	few	TRBJ2-1	TRBD2	TGTGCCAGCAGCCAAGACCTAGCGGGGCGGGTCCTGGAGCAGTTCTTC	CASSQDLAGRVLEQFF
TRBV5-5	-	TRBJ1-3	-	TGTGCCAGCAGCGCCAACTCTGGAAACACCATATATTTT	CASSANSGNTIYF
TRBV12-3/TRBV12-4	-	TRBJ2-3	-	TGTGCCAGCACGGCCGGGACGGCGCAGTATTTT	CASTAGTAQYF
TRBV7-2	few	TRBJ2-7	-	TGTGCCAGCAGCTTAGTGCTGGGGACCTACGAGCAGTACTTC	CASSLVLGTYEQYF
TRBV30	-	TRBJ2-7	-	TGTGCCAGGGACACTAAAGCCTCCTACGAGCAGTACTTC	CARDTKASYEQYF
TRBV5-7	-	TRBJ2-4	-	TGTGCCAGCAGCTTTGTAACGGTGCGCGCTCCCAAAAACATTCAGTACTTC	CASSFVTVRAPKNIQYF